This T cell receptor beta chain is from a study of response to subunit inactivated influenza vaccine. There are many counts of this clonotype. Its specificity is not known. CDR1 is DFQATT and CDR2 is SNEGSKA in the germline V gene (reference sequence). V shed 1 base and J shed 10 bases, with 13 bases lying between them. This CDR3 has 12 amino acids. TCRdb reprocessed the RT-PCR reads via MiXCR and lists one record per CDR3 protein. The sample includes 590,000 or so distinct CDR3 sequences, roughly 15% of them seen just once. Study results and limitations: Few new T cells, the authors suggested, are recruited by each seasonal influenza vaccination.

The TCR comes from a man aged 45-65 years who received an inactivated influenza vaccine. This chain joins TRBV20-1 and TRBJ1-1, with D hard to call. The sequences come from PBMCs from blood, collected approximately 15 days before vaccination. The CDR3 sequence is CSARVATSLAFF. CDR3 bases: TGCAGTGCTAGAGTAGCGACAAGTCTAGCTTTCTTT.